This entry lists 27 T cell receptor beta chains sequenced from one sample in a study of T cells after yellow fever vaccination. TCRdb re-called the 5' RACE reads with MiXCR, one entry per CDR3 protein. Here the sample spans approximately 340,000 distinct CDR3 sequences, about 9.5% being singletons. Material: PBMCs, obtained on the day of the first yellow fever vaccination. The origin of the receptors is a man aged 18-30 years who received the YFV17D yellow fever vaccine.

This clonotype showed up just a few times. This chain uses TRBV5-1 with TRBJ2-3; 8 nucleotides match TRBD2. Germline CDR1 and CDR2: SGHRS and YFSETQ. The CDR3 spans 16 residues. With 5 bases clipped from V and 5 bases from J, the junction kept 13 bases outside the gene matches. CDR3 nucleotide sequence: TGCGCCAGCAGTTCCGGACGGGGGGGCCAAGGAGATACGCAGTATTTT. Translating gives CASSSGRGGQGDTQYF. Supplemented by reference TRBV5-1 and TRBJ2-3, the full variable domain reads KAGVTQTPRYLIKTRGQQVTLSCSPISGHRSVSWYQQTPGQGLQFLFEYFSETQRNKGNFPGRFSGRQFSNSRSEMNVSTLELGDSALYLCASSSGRGGQGDTQYFGPGTRLTVL.

The chain combines TRBV12-3 or TRBV12-4 with TRBJ1-5, with 7 bases identical to TRBD1. V trimming: 10 bases; J trimming: 7 bases; junction bases outside the gene matches: 10. This CDR3 is 13 amino acids long. The CDR3 DNA follows: TGTGCCACCTCCGGGACAGTAAGCCAGCCCCAGCATTTT. Translation gives CATSGTVSQPQHF.

This clonotype was seen only a few times. The chain couples TRBV2 to TRBJ1-2, with a weak D call TRBD1 (5 bases). Germline values: CDR1 SNHLY, CDR2 FYNNEI. There are 12 residues in the CDR3. V was trimmed by 2 bases and J by 7 bases, leaving 8 bases between them. The CDR3 region is CASSESGTGYTF. CDR3 in DNA: TGTGCCAGCAGTGAATCAGGGACTGGCTACACCTTC.

About this clonotype: A much larger clone lies one base from this, so it may be a read error. The J gene is TRBJ2-3, the V gene TRBV4-3, with D maybe TRBD2 (5 bases). V was cut by 0 bases and J by 2 bases, with 12 bases left in between. The CDR3 loop spans 16 amino acids. The V gene's germline CDR1 is LGHNA and CDR2 YSLEER. The CDR3 here is CASSQDFSELTDTQYF. Written as DNA, the CDR3 is TGCGCCAGCAGCCAAGATTTTAGCGAACTCACAGATACGCAGTATTTT.

There are a few counts of this clonotype. The chain couples TRBV20-1 to TRBJ2-5; D remains unclear. This CDR3 is built from 10 residues. Trimming cost V 3 bases and J 5 bases, with 4 bases left between them. The germline CDR1 and CDR2 sequences are DFQATT and SNEGSKA (reference sequence). The CDR3 DNA follows: TGCAGTGCTAGTTTTGAGACCCAGTACTTC. It specifies CSASFETQYF.

The chain employs TRBV7-9 and TRBJ2-1, with D possibly matching TRBD2 (5 bases). Germline CDR1 and CDR2: SEHNR and FQNEAQ (reference sequence). V was pared by 5 bases and J by 0 bases, with 11 bases between. This CDR3 is built from 15 residues. The CDR3 region is CASSRSTSSYNEQFF. In nucleotides, the CDR3 is TGTGCCAGCAGCAGATCCACTAGCTCCTACAATGAGCAGTTCTTC.

This clonotype was seen only a few times. V is TRBV5-6 and J is TRBJ1-1; D perhaps matches TRBD1 (6 bases). V lost 3 bases to trimming and J lost 7 bases, with 16 bases between them. This CDR3 contains 14 residues. In germline, CDR1 is SGHDT, CDR2 YYEEEE. As DNA, the CDR3 is TGTGCCAGCAGCTCGCCCCGGGGGCGACTTGAAGCTTTCTTT. Its translation is CASSSPRGRLEAFF. The full variable domain, in which reference TRBV5-6 and TRBJ1-1 provide the parts outside the CDR3, is DAGVTQSPTHLIKTRGQQVTLRCSPKSGHDTVSWYQQALGQGPQFIFQYYEEEERQRGNFPDRFSGHQFPNYSSELNVNALLLGDSALYLCASSSPRGRLEAFFGQGTRLTVV.

This clonotype was picked up a small number of times. The chain joins TRBV28 to TRBJ2-5, with no clear D. This CDR3 has 14 amino acids. The V gene's germline CDR1 is MDHEN and CDR2 SYDVKM. V lost 3 bases and J 6 bases, leaving 14 bases between the germline ends. The CDR3 loop reads CASSFVTDRKTQYF. The CDR3 DNA follows: TGTGCCAGCAGTTTTGTGACGGATCGGAAGACCCAGTACTTC.

The V gene is TRBV12-3 or TRBV12-4, the J gene TRBJ2-3; 8 positions agree with TRBD2. This CDR3 spans 14 amino acids. The trim removed 4 bases at V and 6 bases at J, leaving 6 bases unmatched. This CDR3 reads CASSSSGGADTQYF. The CDR3 DNA sequence: TGTGCCAGCAGTTCTTCCGGGGGGGCGGATACGCAGTATTTT.

This sequence joins TRBV29-1 and TRBJ2-2; perhaps TRBD2 as D (5 bases). Trimming stripped 7 bases from V and 0 bases from J, with 9 bases between. This CDR3 spans 13 amino acids. CDR1 is SQVTM and CDR2 is ANQGSEA in the germline V gene. The CDR3 is CSGGQPNTGELFF. The CDR3 coding sequence is TGCAGCGGAGGGCAGCCGAACACCGGGGAGCTGTTTTTT.

V and J are TRBV10-3 and TRBJ2-2; no clear D gene. The CDR3 length is 13 residues. Germline assignment: CDR1 ENHRY and CDR2 SYGVKD. The germline V and J ends were trimmed by 9 bases and 4 bases, with 12 bases remaining between them. The CDR3 sequence: CAMVKESTGELFF. DNA for the CDR3: TGTGCCATGGTCAAGGAGAGCACCGGGGAGCTGTTTTTT.

Only a few counts were recorded for this clonotype. The chain is built from TRBV12-3 or TRBV12-4 and TRBJ1-5; D is unclear. The CDR3 is 12 residues long. Trimming pared 6 bases from V and 3 bases from J, leaving 6 bases between. CDR3 bases: TGTGCCAGCAGGAAGTTCAATCAGCCCCAGCATTTT. Translating gives CASRKFNQPQHF.

DNA of the CDR3: TGTGCCAGCAGAAACTGGTTAGCGGGCGAGCAGTACTTC. Protein: CASRNWLAGEQYF. The rearrangement joins TRBV27 to TRBJ2-7, with 7 positions matching TRBD2. V trimming: 6 bases; J trimming: 6 bases; junction bases outside the gene matches: 8. This CDR3 spans 13 amino acids. The germline CDR1 and CDR2 sequences are MNHEY and SMNVEV (reference sequence).

This clonotype was recorded many times. The genes are TRBV6-2 or TRBV6-3 and TRBJ2-4; TRBD1 matches 9 bases. J lost 7 bases, V lost 1 base, and 8 bases had no gene match. The CDR3 extends over 16 amino acids. Looked up from germline, CDR1 is MNHEY and CDR2 is SVGEGT. The CDR3 spells CASSYWDRENGNIQYF. The CDR3 DNA is TGTGCCAGCAGTTACTGGGACAGGGAAAATGGCAACATTCAGTACTTC.

This clonotype has at least ten counts. J is TRBJ2-2 and V is TRBV5-1; D not resolved. Germline V gene lookup returns CDR1 SGHRS and CDR2 YFSETQ. The CDR3 has 15 residues. V lost 0 bases to trimming and J lost 3 bases, with 9 bases between them. CDR3 DNA: TGCGCCAGCAGCTTGGTGGGATACGACACCGGGGAGCTGTTTTTT. It translates to CASSLVGYDTGELFF.

This clonotype was seen a handful of times. The rearrangement links TRBV5-1 to TRBJ2-5; tentatively, D is TRBD1 or TRBD2 (5 bases each). This CDR3 has 15 residues. Germline V gene lookup returns CDR1 SGHRS and CDR2 YFSETQ. V dropped 1 base and J dropped 5 bases, with 15 bases sitting between them. The CDR3 protein is CASSLRVLGVETQYF. CDR3 sequence (DNA): TGCGCCAGCAGCTTGAGGGTTTTGGGGGTTGAGACCCAGTACTTC. Together with reference TRBV5-1 and TRBJ2-5, the CDR3 gives the full variable domain: KAGVTQTPRYLIKTRGQQVTLSCSPISGHRSVSWYQQTPGQGLQFLFEYFSETQRNKGNFPGRFSGRQFSNSRSEMNVSTLELGDSALYLCASSLRVLGVETQYFGPGTRLLVL.

This chain links TRBV11-2 with TRBJ2-1; the D is unclear. CDR1 is SGHAT, CDR2 FQNNGV, per germline. V lost 10 bases and J 5 bases, leaving 12 bases between the germline ends. The CDR3 consists of 12 residues. CDR3 region: CATQPGNNEQFF. DNA for the CDR3: TGTGCCACACAACCCGGAAACAATGAGCAGTTCTTC.

This clonotype was detected ten times or more. The rearrangement uses TRBV25-1 and TRBJ2-5, with no clear D. The CDR3 extends over 10 amino acids. Trimming left V 4 bases short and J 5 bases short, with 2 bases between. Germline V lookup: CDR1 MGHDK, CDR2 SYGVNS. CDR3 in amino acids: CASSGETQYF. CDR3 coding DNA: TGTGCCAGCAGTGGGGAGACCCAGTACTTC.

This clonotype was counted at least ten times. The rearrangement uses TRBV6-1 and TRBJ1-6; no firm D call. The germline V and J ends were trimmed by 6 bases and 0 bases, with 12 bases remaining between them. Germline V CDR1 and CDR2: MNHNS, SASEGT. The CDR3 is 16 residues long. DNA of the CDR3: TGTGCCAGCAGGGGCCCGGGGAGCTCCTATAATTCACCCCTCCACTTT. Residues: CASRGPGSSYNSPLHF.

The J gene is TRBJ2-6, the V gene TRBV18; possible D gene TRBD1, 5 bases. Germline V gene lookup returns CDR1 KGHSH and CDR2 LQKENI. Trimming stripped 0 bases from V and 0 bases from J, with 9 bases between. This CDR3 is 17 amino acids long. The DNA of the CDR3 is TGTGCCAGCTCACCACCCACAGGTTCCTCTGGGGCCAACGTCCTGACTTTC. As protein: CASSPPTGSSGANVLTF. Using reference TRBV18 and TRBJ2-6 for the parts outside the CDR3, the full variable domain is NAGVMQNPRHLVRRRGQEARLRCSPMKGHSHVYWYRQLPEEGLKFMVYLQKENIIDESGMPKERFSAEFPKEGPSILRIQQVVRGDSAAYFCASSPPTGSSGANVLTFGAGSRLTVL.

This chain links TRBV5-4 with TRBJ2-5; weak D call: TRBD2 (6 bases). Trimming removed 4 bases at V and 5 bases at J, with 18 bases between. CDR1 is SGHNT, CDR2 YYREEE, per germline (reference sequence). The CDR3 is 15 residues long. CDR3 loop: CASSRWGDVAETQYF. As DNA, the CDR3 is TGTGCCAGCAGCCGGTGGGGGGATGTTGCGGAGACCCAGTACTTC.

The CDR3 nucleotides read TGCAGCGCTTCAGGGACCTATGGCTACACCTTC. Its protein product is CSASGTYGYTF. The gene calls are TRBV29-1 and TRBJ1-2, with D possibly TRBD1 on 5 matching bases. V was shortened by 7 bases and J by 4 bases, with 10 bases between the two germline ends. Germline V gene data show CDR1 as SQVTM and CDR2 as ANQGSEA. This CDR3 has 11 residues.

The gene calls are TRBV25-1 and TRBJ2-1; no clear D. This CDR3 has 14 amino acids. Germline V gives CDR1 MGHDK, CDR2 SYGVNS. Trimming cost V 6 bases and J 9 bases, with 18 bases left between them. The chain's CDR3 is CASRSFGRSSEQFF. CDR3 bases: TGTGCCAGCAGATCCTTTGGACGGTCGAGTGAGCAGTTCTTC.

The chain joins TRBV7-9 to TRBJ1-1; 8 bases match TRBD1. V trimming: 5 bases; J trimming: 8 bases; junction bases outside the gene matches: 10. This CDR3 comprises 14 residues. CDR1 SEHNR and CDR2 FQNEAQ come from the germline V gene (reference sequence). This CDR3 reads CASSRDRRSEEAFF. In DNA, the CDR3 is TGTGCCAGCAGCAGGGACAGGAGGTCAGAGGAAGCTTTCTTT. Full variable domain (remainder filled in from reference TRBV7-9 and TRBJ1-1): DTGVSQNPRHKITKRGQNVTFRCDPISEHNRLYWYRQTLGQGPEFLTYFQNEAQLEKSRLLSDRFSAERPKGSFSTLEIQRTEQGDSAMYLCASSRDRRSEEAFFGQGTRLTVV.

This clonotype was counted ten times or more. The chain recombines TRBV5-6 with TRBJ1-1; D is unresolved. Trimming took off 4 bases at V and 1 base at J, with 8 bases between the two ends. In germline, CDR1 is SGHDT, CDR2 YYEEEE. The CDR3 runs 13 residues. For the CDR3, the DNA is TGTGCCAGCAGCCGGGTACGGAACACTGAAGCTTTCTTT. This translates into CASSRVRNTEAFF.

This clonotype has more than one count but fewer than ten. The chain is built from TRBV7-9 and TRBJ1-2; D not certain. CDR3 length: 16 residues. Germline V gene lookup returns CDR1 SEHNR and CDR2 FQNEAQ (reference sequence). Trimming took off 5 bases at V and 0 bases at J, with 16 bases between the two ends. The CDR3 here is CASSTLIYGPNYGYTF. The CDR3 region has the DNA TGTGCCAGCAGCACCCTAATATACGGCCCTAACTATGGCTACACCTTC.

V and J are TRBV7-8 and TRBJ1-1; D is undetermined. CDR1 SGHVS and CDR2 FQNEAQ come from the germline V gene. The V end lost 1 base, the J end lost 1 base, and 10 bases lay between the germline ends. The CDR3 extends over 15 amino acids. The DNA for the CDR3 is TGTGCCAGCAGCTTAGACCCCGGGAGGAACACTGAAGCTTTCTTT. This sequence encodes CASSLDPGRNTEAFF.